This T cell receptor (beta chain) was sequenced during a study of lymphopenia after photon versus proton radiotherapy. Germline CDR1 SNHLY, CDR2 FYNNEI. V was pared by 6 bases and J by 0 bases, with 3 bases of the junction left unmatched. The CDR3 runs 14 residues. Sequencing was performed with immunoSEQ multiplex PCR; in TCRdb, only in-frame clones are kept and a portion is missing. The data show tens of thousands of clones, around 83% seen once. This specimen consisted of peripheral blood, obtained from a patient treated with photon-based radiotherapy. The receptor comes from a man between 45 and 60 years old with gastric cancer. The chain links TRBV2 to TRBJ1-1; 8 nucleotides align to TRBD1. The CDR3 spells CASRDRVMNTEAFF. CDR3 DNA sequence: TGTGCCAGCAGGGACAGGGTCATGAACACTGAAGCTTTCTTT.